The entry that follows covers one T cell receptor beta chain sequence. Antigen specificity is unknown. The record originates from a study of OX40 agonist ivuxolimab in advanced cancers. Overall study context: Therapy given before enrollment (anti-PD-1, anti-PD-L1 or anti-CTLA-4) was allowed, and 30% to 50% had some.

Study-wide points: CD8+ T cells were the subset that, on average, had more expanded clones than CD4+.

The CDR3 runs to 13 residues. Trimming left V 3 bases short and J 4 bases short, with 9 bases between. Germline CDR1 MNHNS, CDR2 SASEGT. Assay: immunoSEQ multiplex PCR; the TCRdb copy retains only in-frame clones and omits some. Of 100,000 or so clones listed, 90% were seen once; the top ten hold 0.25% to 0.35%. The chain links TRBV6-1 to TRBJ2-5; tentatively, D is TRBD2 (5 bases). The material sequenced was CD4+ or CD8+ T cells sorted from blood, taken in a trial of the OX40 agonist ivuxolimab. This TCR was recovered from an adult with an advanced solid tumor such as melanoma, head and neck, liver or kidney cancer. CDR3 nucleotides: TGTGCCAGCAGTGAGGCCGGAGGAGAGACCCAGTACTTC. This encodes CASSEAGGETQYF.